This TCR beta chain was retrieved from a study of Graves' ophthalmopathy and Graves' hyperthyroidism. In this sample, this clonotype turned up many times. Amplification targeted the TCR beta CDR3 regions, with RNA transcripts as the source material. A first-round RT-PCR used HTBI primers, followed by a second-round multiplex PCR. TCRdb ran MiXCR on the multiplex PCR reads and lists one entry per CDR3 protein. The table has fewer than 650,000 distinct CDR3 sequences, 22% seen once. This CDR3 contains 14 residues. The germline V gene has CDR1 MNHNS and CDR2 SASEGT. V shed 6 bases and J shed 5 bases, with 16 bases lying between them.

This TCR came from a woman under 30 with stable Graves' hyperthyroidism. Some clones in this sample may be carry-over from other donors' samples. Sample: peripheral blood. The rearrangement joins TRBV6-1 to TRBJ1-1; D may be TRBD1 (5 bases). CDR3 coding DNA: TGTGCCAGCAGCAAGAATACTGGGGGGACTGAAGCTTTCTTT. Residues: CASSKNTGGTEAFF.